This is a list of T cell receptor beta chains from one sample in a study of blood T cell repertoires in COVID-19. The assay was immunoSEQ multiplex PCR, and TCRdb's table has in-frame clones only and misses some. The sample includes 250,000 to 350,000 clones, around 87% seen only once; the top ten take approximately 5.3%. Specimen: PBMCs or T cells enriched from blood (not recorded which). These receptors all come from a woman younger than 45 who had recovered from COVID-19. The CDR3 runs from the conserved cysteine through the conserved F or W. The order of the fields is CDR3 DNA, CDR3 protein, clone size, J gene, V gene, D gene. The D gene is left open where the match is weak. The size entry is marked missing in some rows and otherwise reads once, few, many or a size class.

DNA: TGTGCCAGCAGCATAGGGACAGGGAACTATGGCTACACCTTC
CDR3: CASSIGTGNYGYTF
size: few
J: TRBJ1-2
V: TRBV7-2
D: TRBD1

DNA: TGTGCCAGCAGCCTAACGACAGGAATCAGTTATGGCTACACCTTC
CDR3: CASSLTTGISYGYTF
size: -
J: TRBJ1-2
V: TRBV11-2
D: -

DNA: TGCGCCAGCAGCTTGGCCCCCGGGACAGGGGGGAGCTCCGAGCAGTACTTC
CDR3: CASSLAPGTGGSSEQYF
size: -
J: TRBJ2-7
V: TRBV5-1
D: TRBD1

DNA: TGTGCCAGCAGCCACGGGACTAGCGGATACTACGAGCAGTACTTC
CDR3: CASSHGTSGYYEQYF
size: -
J: TRBJ2-7
V: TRBV4-2
D: TRBD2

DNA: TGTGCCAGTAGTCGAATGGACAGGAACACTGAAGCTTTCTTT
CDR3: CASSRMDRNTEAFF
size: -
J: TRBJ1-1
V: TRBV19
D: -

DNA: TGCAGTGCTAGTGTGAGCGGGGGCCGCTCTGGGGCCAACGTCCTGACTTTC
CDR3: CSASVSGGRSGANVLTF
size: -
J: TRBJ2-6
V: TRBV20-1
D: TRBD2

DNA: TGTGCCAGCAGCGTCGGGACTAGCGGGGGTCGCAGAAATGAGCAGTTCTTC
CDR3: CASSVGTSGGRRNEQFF
size: few
J: TRBJ2-1
V: TRBV9
D: TRBD2

DNA: TGTGCCAGCAGTTCAGTGGCAGTATACGAGCAGTACTTC
CDR3: CASSSVAVYEQYF
size: -
J: TRBJ2-7
V: TRBV12-3/TRBV12-4
D: -

DNA: TGTGCCAGCAGTTTAGGGCGGGCCTCTGGAAACACCATATATTTT
CDR3: CASSLGRASGNTIYF
size: -
J: TRBJ1-3
V: TRBV7-8
D: -

DNA: TGTGCCAGCAGCGCTTGGACAGGTGGCGATCAGCCCCAGCATTTT
CDR3: CASSAWTGGDQPQHF
size: -
J: TRBJ1-5
V: TRBV7-9
D: TRBD1

DNA: TGTGCCAGCAGCCTCGGGGGGGACCCCAACATTCAGTACTTC
CDR3: CASSLGGDPNIQYF
size: -
J: TRBJ2-4
V: TRBV11-2
D: TRBD2

DNA: TGTGCCAGCAGTAGAAGACTAGCGGAGTACTCCTACAATGAGCAGTTCTTC
CDR3: CASSRRLAEYSYNEQFF
size: -
J: TRBJ2-1
V: TRBV27
D: TRBD2

DNA: TGTGCCAGCAGCTTGGCCGGGGGTGAGGATGGCTACACCTTC
CDR3: CASSLAGGEDGYTF
size: -
J: TRBJ1-2
V: TRBV5-6
D: -

DNA: TGTGCCAGCAGCCTCCGGGACATTCGGACCTATGGCTACACCTTC
CDR3: CASSLRDIRTYGYTF
size: -
J: TRBJ1-2
V: TRBV7-8
D: -